One and the same sample provided the 6 T cell receptor beta chains below, sequenced in a study of shared clonotypes between healthy human individuals. Measured with immunoSEQ multiplex PCR; TCRdb has only the in-frame clones, and not every one. The repertoire holds about 2.1 million clones, with about 92% as singletons. Naive CD8 cells lacked CD45RO and underwent positive selection for CCR7, leaving out terminally differentiated effector memory CD45RA+ cells. Input material: naive CD8+ T cells from PBMCs. The source of these receptors is a man younger than 30 in good health. Some clones in this sample may be carry-over from other donors' samples.

The chain joins TRBV29-1 to TRBJ2-1; 7 nucleotides agree with TRBD2. The germline gives CDR1 SQVTM, CDR2 ANQGSEA. The trim removed 4 bases at V and 0 bases at J, leaving 3 bases unmatched. The CDR3 is 14 residues long. The CDR3 nucleotides read TGCAGCGTTGCGGGGGGAGGCTCCTACAATGAGCAGTTCTTC. Translating it yields CSVAGGGSYNEQFF.

The chain employs TRBV5-5 and TRBJ2-7, with D perhaps TRBD1 or TRBD2 (5 bases each). The germline V gene encodes CDR1 SGHKS and CDR2 YYEKEE (reference sequence). The CDR3 length is 15 residues. V was clipped by 0 bases and J by 4 bases, with 14 bases between them. The CDR3 bases are TGTGCCAGCAGCTTGGAGTGGGGACCCATGTACGAGCAGTACTTC. Protein product: CASSLEWGPMYEQYF.

The chain combines TRBV27 with TRBJ2-4, with D perhaps matching TRBD2 (5 bases). This CDR3 region has 16 residues. From germline, CDR1 is MNHEY and CDR2 SMNVEV (reference sequence). V lost 5 bases, J lost 0 bases, and 14 bases lay in between. This CDR3 reads CASSPPEEVAKNIQYF. The CDR3 DNA reads TGTGCCAGCAGTCCCCCGGAGGAGGTAGCCAAAAACATTCAGTACTTC.

The chain has TRBV5-1 and TRBJ1-1; D is uncertain. The ends were cut back, 7 bases at V and 1 base at J, with 8 bases in the middle. The CDR3 spans 12 residues. Germline V lookup: CDR1 SGHRS, CDR2 YFSETQ. The CDR3 sequence: CASSTGNTEAFF. The CDR3 DNA reads as TGCGCCAGCTCGACGGGGAACACTGAAGCTTTCTTT.

The count of this clone is one. The chain joins TRBV27 to TRBJ2-7; 7 bases line up with TRBD2. Germline CDR1 MNHEY, CDR2 SMNVEV (reference sequence). V was clipped by 3 bases and J by 3 bases; unmatched bases: 8. The CDR3 runs to 15 residues. The CDR3 DNA reads TGTGCCAGCAGTTTCATTGGCCCTAGCGGCTACGAGCAGTACTTC. Translated, it gives CASSFIGPSGYEQYF.

V and J are TRBV4-3 and TRBJ1-1; D perhaps matches TRBD1 (5 bases). The CDR3 is made up of 14 amino acids. V was trimmed by 2 bases and J by 6 bases, leaving 13 bases between them. Germline loops: CDR1 LGHNA, CDR2 YSLEER. In nucleotides, the CDR3 is TGCGCCAGCAGCCAACCAGGGCTGGGCGCTGAAGCTTTCTTT. Its protein product is CASSQPGLGAEAFF.